This T cell receptor (beta chain) was captured by sequencing in a study of cytomegalovirus exposure and HLA in healthy donors. Broader study findings: In the 130 or so validation repertoires, a later analysis found that first-cohort TCR clusters tended to co-occur.

CDR1 and CDR2 (germline): SGHRS, YFSETQ. The V end lost 5 bases, the J end lost 2 bases, and 11 bases lay between the germline ends. This CDR3 comprises 14 residues. Assay used: immunoSEQ multiplex PCR; TCRdb lists only in-frame clones, some missing. The sample records under 75,000 clones, around four fifths being singletons. The donors were part of the approximately 120-subject validation cohort, which stood apart from the approximately 630-subject first cohort. Worth noting for this clone: Its antigen is not known.

The TCR sequence derives from a man younger than 40 in good health and CMV-seronegative. Material: PBMCs. J is TRBJ1-3 and V is TRBV5-1, with D unresolved. The CDR3 coding sequence is TGCGCCAGCAGTACGGGGAGGGCTGGAAACACCATATATTTT. This codes for CASSTGRAGNTIYF.